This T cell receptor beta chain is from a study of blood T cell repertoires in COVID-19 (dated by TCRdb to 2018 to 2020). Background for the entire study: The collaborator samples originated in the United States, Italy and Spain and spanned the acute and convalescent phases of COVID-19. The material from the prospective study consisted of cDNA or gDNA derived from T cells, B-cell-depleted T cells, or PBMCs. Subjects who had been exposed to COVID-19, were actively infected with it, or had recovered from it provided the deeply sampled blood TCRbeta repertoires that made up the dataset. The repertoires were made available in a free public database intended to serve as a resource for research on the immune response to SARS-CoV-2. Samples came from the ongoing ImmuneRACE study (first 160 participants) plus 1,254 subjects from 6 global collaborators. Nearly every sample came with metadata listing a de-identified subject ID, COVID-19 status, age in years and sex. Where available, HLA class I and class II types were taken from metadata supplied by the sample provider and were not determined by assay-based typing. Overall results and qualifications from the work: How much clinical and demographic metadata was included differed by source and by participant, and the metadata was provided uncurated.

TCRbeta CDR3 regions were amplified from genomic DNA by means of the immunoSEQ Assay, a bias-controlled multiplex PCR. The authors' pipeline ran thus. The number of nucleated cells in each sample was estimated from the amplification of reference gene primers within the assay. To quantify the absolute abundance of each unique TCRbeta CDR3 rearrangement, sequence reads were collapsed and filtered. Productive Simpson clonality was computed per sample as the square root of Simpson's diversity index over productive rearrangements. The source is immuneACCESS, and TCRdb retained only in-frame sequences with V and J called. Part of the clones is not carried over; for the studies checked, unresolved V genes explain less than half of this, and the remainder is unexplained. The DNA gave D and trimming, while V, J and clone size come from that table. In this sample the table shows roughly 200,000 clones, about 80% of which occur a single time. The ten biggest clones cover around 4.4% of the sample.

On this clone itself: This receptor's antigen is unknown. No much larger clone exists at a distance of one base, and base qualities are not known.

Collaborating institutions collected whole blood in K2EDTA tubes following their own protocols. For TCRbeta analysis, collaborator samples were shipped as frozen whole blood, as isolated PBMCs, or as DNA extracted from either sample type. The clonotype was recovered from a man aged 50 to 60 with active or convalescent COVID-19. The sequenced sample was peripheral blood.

CDR3 region: CASSLAMAGRGQGYNEQFF. The DNA is TGTGCCAGCAGCTTAGCTATGGCGGGTAGGGGGCAAGGATACAATGAGCAGTTCTTC. This chain joins TRBV7-6 to TRBJ2-1, with TRBD1 matching 7 junction bases. CDR1 SGHVS and CDR2 FNYEAQ are derived from the germline V gene. The CDR3 holds 19 amino acids from the cysteine to the phenylalanine. Only the CDR3 portion is preserved as DNA: 57 bases, with reading frame beginning at the first base. Trimming removed 0 bases from V and 4 bases from J; the gene matches leave 15 bases unexplained. Full variable domain (CDR3 extended with the reference TRBV7-6 and TRBJ2-1 proteins): GAGVSQSPRYKVTKRGQDVALRCDPISGHVSLYWYRQALGQGPEFLTYFNYEAQQDKSGLPNDRFSAERPEGSISTLTIQRTEQRDSAMYRCASSLAMAGRGQGYNEQFFGPGTRLTVL.